This T cell receptor beta chain was captured by sequencing in a study of T cell repertoires in cytomegalovirus infection. About the study: Matching HLA type and CMV infection were both indicated by public TCR beta signatures.

CDR1 is SGHDT, CDR2 YYEEEE, per germline. There are 15 residues in the CDR3. With regard to this clonotype: The antigen remains undetermined. Possible read error: a much larger clone is one base away.

Study-level findings and limits: HLA-C-restricted CMV-specific TCR beta clonotypes prevailed in the ex vivo response. Individuals carrying CMV plus the relevant HLA were identified by cumulative frequency of public TCR beta families.

TCRdb passed the reads through MiXCR, listing each CDR3 protein once. This repertoire shows some 300,000 distinct CDR3 sequences, around 9.6% found once; its top ten account for more than 2.5%. This chain joins TRBV5-6 and TRBJ1-1; 7 nucleotides match TRBD1. This receptor was identified in a human donor in good health (CMV status not recorded). Some clones in this sample may be carry-over from other donors' samples. What was sequenced was PBMCs. The CDR3 coding sequence is TGTGCCACCAGCTTGGAAGGGGGCAAGAACACTGAAGCTTTCTTT. It codes for CATSLEGGKNTEAFF.